This T cell receptor (beta chain) was captured by sequencing in a study of regulatory T cells in long-lasting Graves disease. On this clonotype: The antigen is unknown.

Investigators prepared the TCR beta libraries by applying iRepertoire HTBI primers and Arm-PCR of CDR3 regions. TCRdb independently ran MiXCR on the multiplex PCR reads; one entry per CDR3 protein. Of almost 350,000 distinct CDR3 sequences listed, 20% were seen once; the top ten hold about 29%. Time point described: persistent/refractory GD, antithyroid drugs over 5 years with positive TRAb. From PBMCs, RNA was extracted and then used to make the TCR library. Under American Thyroid Association guidelines, Graves' disease was diagnosed. V was trimmed by 4 bases and J by 2 bases, leaving 6 bases between them. The CDR3 spans 13 residues. Germline-derived CDR1 and CDR2 are GTSNPN and SVGIG (reference sequence). Findings of the study overall: Those with persistent Graves' had less TCR diversity than newly diagnosed patients. It was in persistent disease that TRBV28, TRBJ1-2 and TRBJ2-5 were favored.

The receptor's source is a female donor with Graves disease. V gene TRBV30 combines with J gene TRBJ1-6; no clear D gene. The sample consisted of peripheral blood mononuclear cells (PBMCs), taken when the disease was refractory, from a patient treated with antithyroid drugs. This CDR3 is CAWTPAYNSPLHF. The CDR3, as DNA: TGTGCCTGGACCCCCGCCTATAATTCACCCCTCCACTTT.